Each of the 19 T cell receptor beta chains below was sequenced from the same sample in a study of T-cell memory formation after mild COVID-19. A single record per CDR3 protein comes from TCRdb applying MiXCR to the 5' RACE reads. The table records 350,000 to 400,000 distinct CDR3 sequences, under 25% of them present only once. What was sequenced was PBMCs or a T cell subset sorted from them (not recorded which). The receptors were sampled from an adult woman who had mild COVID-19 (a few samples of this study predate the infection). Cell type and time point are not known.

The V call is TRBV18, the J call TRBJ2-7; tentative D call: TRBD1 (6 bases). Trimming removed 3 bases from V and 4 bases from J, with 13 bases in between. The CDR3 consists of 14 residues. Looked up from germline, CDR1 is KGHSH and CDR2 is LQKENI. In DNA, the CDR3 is TGTGCCAGCTCACCGACTGGGGGCACTTACGAGCAGTACTTC. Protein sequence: CASSPTGGTYEQYF.

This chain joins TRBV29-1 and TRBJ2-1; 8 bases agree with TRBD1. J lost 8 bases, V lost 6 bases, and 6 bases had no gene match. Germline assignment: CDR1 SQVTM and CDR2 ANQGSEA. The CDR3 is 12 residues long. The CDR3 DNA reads TGCAGCGTGGGCAGGGGGCTGGATGAGCAGTTCTTC. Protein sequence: CSVGRGLDEQFF.

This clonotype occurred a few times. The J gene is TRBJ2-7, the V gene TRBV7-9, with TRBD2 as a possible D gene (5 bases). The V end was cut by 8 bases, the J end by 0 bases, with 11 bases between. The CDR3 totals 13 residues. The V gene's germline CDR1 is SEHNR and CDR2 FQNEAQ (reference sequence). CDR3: CASGIDYSYEQYF. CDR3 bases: TGTGCCAGCGGTATCGACTACTCCTACGAGCAGTACTTC.

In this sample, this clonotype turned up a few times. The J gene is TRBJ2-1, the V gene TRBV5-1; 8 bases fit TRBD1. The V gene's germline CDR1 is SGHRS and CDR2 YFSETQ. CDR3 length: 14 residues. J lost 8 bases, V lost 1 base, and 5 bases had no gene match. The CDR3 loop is CASSLMQGAHEQFF. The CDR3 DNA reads TGCGCCAGCAGCTTGATGCAGGGGGCGCATGAGCAGTTCTTC.

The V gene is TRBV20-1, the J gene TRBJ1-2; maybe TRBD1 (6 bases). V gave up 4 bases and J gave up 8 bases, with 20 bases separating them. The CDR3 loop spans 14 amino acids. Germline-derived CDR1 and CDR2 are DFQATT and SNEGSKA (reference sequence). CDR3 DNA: TGCAGTGCTACACTCAGGACAGACCCCCGGGGCTACACCTTC. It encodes CSATLRTDPRGYTF.

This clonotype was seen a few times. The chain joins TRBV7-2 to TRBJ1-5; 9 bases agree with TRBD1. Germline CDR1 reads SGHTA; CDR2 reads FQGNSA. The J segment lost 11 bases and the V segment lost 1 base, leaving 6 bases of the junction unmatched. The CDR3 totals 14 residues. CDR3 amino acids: CASSLGGTGWSQHF. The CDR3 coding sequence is TGTGCCAGCAGCTTAGGGGGGACAGGGTGGTCCCAGCATTTT.

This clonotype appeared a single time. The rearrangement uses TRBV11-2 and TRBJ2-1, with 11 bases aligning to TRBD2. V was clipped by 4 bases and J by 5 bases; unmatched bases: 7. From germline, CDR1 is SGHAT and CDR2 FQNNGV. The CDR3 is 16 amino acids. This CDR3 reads CASSSILAGGHNEQFF. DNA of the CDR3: TGTGCCAGCAGCTCGATTTTAGCGGGGGGGCACAATGAGCAGTTCTTC.

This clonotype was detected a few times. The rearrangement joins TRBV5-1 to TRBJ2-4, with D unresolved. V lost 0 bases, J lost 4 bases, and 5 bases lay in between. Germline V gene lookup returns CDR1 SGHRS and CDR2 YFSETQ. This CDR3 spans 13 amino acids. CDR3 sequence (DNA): TGCGCCAGCAGCTTGGGCCAGAAAAACATTCAGTACTTC. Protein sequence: CASSLGQKNIQYF.

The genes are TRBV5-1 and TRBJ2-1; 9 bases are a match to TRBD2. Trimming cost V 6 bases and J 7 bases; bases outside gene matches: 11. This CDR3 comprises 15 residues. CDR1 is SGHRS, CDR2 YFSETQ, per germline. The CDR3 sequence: CASNSGGSQVNEQFF. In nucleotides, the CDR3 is TGCGCCAGCAACAGCGGGGGGTCTCAGGTGAATGAGCAGTTCTTC.

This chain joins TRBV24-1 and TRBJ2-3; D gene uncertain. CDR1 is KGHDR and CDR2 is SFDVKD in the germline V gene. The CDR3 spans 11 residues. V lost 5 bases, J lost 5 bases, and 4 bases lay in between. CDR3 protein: CATSALDTQYF. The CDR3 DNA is TGTGCCACCAGTGCTTTAGATACGCAGTATTTT.

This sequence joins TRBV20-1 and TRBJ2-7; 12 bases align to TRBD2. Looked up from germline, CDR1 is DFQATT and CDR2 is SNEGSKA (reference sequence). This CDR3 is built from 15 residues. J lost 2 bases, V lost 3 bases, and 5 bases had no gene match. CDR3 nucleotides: TGCAGTGCTAGGCTAGCGGGAGGGGGGGCCTACGAGCAGTACTTC. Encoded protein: CSARLAGGGAYEQYF.

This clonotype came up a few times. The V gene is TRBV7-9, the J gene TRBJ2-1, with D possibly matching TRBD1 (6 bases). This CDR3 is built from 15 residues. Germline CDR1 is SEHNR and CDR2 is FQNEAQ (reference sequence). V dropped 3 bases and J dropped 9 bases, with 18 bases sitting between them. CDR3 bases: TGTGCCAGCAGCTTGACAGGCGCTGCGGCAGCTGAGCAGTTCTTC. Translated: CASSLTGAAAAEQFF.

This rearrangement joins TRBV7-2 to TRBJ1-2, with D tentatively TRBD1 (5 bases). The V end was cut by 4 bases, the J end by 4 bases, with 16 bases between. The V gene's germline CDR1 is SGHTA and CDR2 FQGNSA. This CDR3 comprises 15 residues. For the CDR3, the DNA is TGTGCCAGCAGCTCAAATGGGGGTCAGGGCTATGGCTACACCTTC. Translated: CASSSNGGQGYGYTF.

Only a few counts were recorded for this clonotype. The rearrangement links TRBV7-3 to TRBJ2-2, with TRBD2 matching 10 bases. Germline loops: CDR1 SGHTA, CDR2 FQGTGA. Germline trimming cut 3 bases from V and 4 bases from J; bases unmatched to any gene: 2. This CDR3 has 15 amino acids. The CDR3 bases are TGTGCCAGCAGCTTGGGGACTAGCGTCACCGGGGAGCTGTTTTTT. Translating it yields CASSLGTSVTGELFF.

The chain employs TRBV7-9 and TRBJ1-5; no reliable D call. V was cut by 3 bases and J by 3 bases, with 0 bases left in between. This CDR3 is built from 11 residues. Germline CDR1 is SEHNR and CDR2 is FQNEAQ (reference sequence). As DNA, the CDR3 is TGTGCCAGCAGCTTCAATCAGCCCCAGCATTTT. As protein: CASSFNQPQHF.

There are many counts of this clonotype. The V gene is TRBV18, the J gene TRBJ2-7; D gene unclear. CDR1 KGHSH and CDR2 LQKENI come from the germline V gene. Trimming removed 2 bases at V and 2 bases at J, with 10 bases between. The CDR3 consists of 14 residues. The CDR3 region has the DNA TGTGCCAGCTCACCAGGAGAGAGTCCCTACGAGCAGTACTTC. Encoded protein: CASSPGESPYEQYF. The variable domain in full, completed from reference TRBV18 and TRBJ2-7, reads NAGVMQNPRHLVRRRGQEARLRCSPMKGHSHVYWYRQLPEEGLKFMVYLQKENIIDESGMPKERFSAEFPKEGPSILRIQQVVRGDSAAYFCASSPGESPYEQYFGPGTRLTVT.

CDR3 residues: CASSSLEAGGPDTQYF. In DNA form, the CDR3 reads TGTGCCAGCAGTTCTTTGGAAGCGGGAGGACCAGATACGCAGTATTTT. This chain uses TRBV6-6 with TRBJ2-3, with 9 nucleotides matching TRBD2. Germline V lookup: CDR1 MNHNY, CDR2 SVGAGI (reference sequence). Germline trimming cut 4 bases from V and 4 bases from J; bases unmatched to any gene: 9. The CDR3 contains 16 residues.

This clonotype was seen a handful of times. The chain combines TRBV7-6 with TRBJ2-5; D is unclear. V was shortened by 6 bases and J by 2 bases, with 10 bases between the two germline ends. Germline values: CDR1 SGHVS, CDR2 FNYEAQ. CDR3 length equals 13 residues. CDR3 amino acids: CASRQKEQETQYF. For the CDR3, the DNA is TGTGCCAGCAGGCAGAAAGAACAAGAGACCCAGTACTTC.

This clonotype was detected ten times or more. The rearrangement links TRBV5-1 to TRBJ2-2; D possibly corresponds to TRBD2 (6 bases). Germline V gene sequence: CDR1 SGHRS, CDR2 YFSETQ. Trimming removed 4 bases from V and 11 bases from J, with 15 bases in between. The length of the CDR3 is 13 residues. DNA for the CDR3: TGCGCCAGCAGCCGGGACTTAGCCCCTGAGCTGTTTTTT. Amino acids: CASSRDLAPELFF.